The 4 T cell receptor beta chains given below trace back to one sample, sequenced in a study of T cell responses to AZD1222 COVID-19 vaccine. TCRdb's copy holds only in-frame clones and misses some; the assay was immunoSEQ multiplex PCR. This table has around 78,000 clones, 90% appearing once. This material consisted of peripheral blood, taken 28 days after the second AZD1222 dose. These receptors were collected from an adult who received the AZD1222 COVID-19 vaccine.

This chain links TRBV14 with TRBJ1-1, with D maybe TRBD1 (5 bases). Germline values: CDR1 SGHDN, CDR2 FVKESK. The germline V and J ends were trimmed by 0 bases and 10 bases, with 12 bases remaining between them. The CDR3 length is 13 residues. CDR3 protein: CASSQEIGTSAFF. The CDR3 region has the DNA TGTGCCAGCAGCCAAGAGATAGGGACTTCAGCTTTCTTT. The full variable domain, completed using reference TRBV14 and TRBJ1-1, is EAGVTQFPSHSVIEKGQTVTLRCDPISGHDNLYWYRRVMGKEIKFLLHFVKESKQDESGMPNNRFLAERTGGTYSTLKVQPAELEDSGVYFCASSQEIGTSAFFGQGTRLTVV.

J is TRBJ2-7 and V is TRBV6-5; 9 bases are shared with TRBD1. The junction had 8 bases not matched to a gene; V was cut back by 9 bases and J by 2 bases. The CDR3 consists of 14 residues. Germline values: CDR1 MNHEY, CDR2 SVGAGI. The CDR3 is CASSQGAGPYEQYF. The CDR3 DNA sequence: TGTGCCAGTTCACAGGGGGCAGGCCCCTACGAGCAGTACTTC.

This clone was detected once. The chain links TRBV10-3 to TRBJ1-2, with a possible D match to TRBD1 (6 bases). The CDR3 sequence is 14 residues long. Germline CDR1 reads ENHRY; CDR2 reads SYGVKD. The ends were cut back, 8 bases at V and 4 bases at J, with 17 bases in the middle. CDR3 nucleotides: TGTGCCATCTTTCGGGGTCCGGGGGCCTATGGCTACACCTTC. Translation: CAIFRGPGAYGYTF.

V usage is TRBV7-8 and J usage is TRBJ1-1, with TRBD1 matching 7 bases. The V and J ends lost 5 bases and 2 bases, in that order; junction bases with no gene match: 8. Germline lookup yields CDR1 SGHVS and CDR2 FQNEAQ. This CDR3 is 15 amino acids long. CDR3 protein: CASSQSTGSNTEAFF. The CDR3 DNA reads TGTGCCAGCAGCCAGTCGACAGGGAGCAACACTGAAGCTTTCTTT. Filled out from reference TRBV7-8 and TRBJ1-1, the complete variable domain reads GAGVSQSPRYKVAKRGQDVALRCDPISGHVSLFWYQQALGQGPEFLTYFQNEAQLDKSGLPSDRFFAERPEGSVSTLKIQRTQQEDSAVYLCASSQSTGSNTEAFFGQGTRLTVV.